This T cell receptor (beta chain) was captured in a study of patients and donors after allogeneic stem cell transplantation. A single record per CDR3 protein comes from TCRdb applying MiXCR to the RT-PCR reads. This table has roughly 940,000 distinct CDR3 sequences, roughly 17% appearing once. This clonotype was observed a few times. CDR3 length equals 13 residues. The V gene's germline CDR1 is KGHSH and CDR2 LQKENI. The trim removed 3 bases at V and 7 bases at J, leaving 5 bases unmatched. The chain links TRBV18 to TRBJ1-1, with TRBD1 identical over 7 bases. Sequencing used blood, either unsorted or a sorted T cell fraction (not recorded which). The source of this sequence is a human donor who was either an allogeneic HSCT recipient or a stem cell or donor lymphocyte infusion donor (not recorded which). It is not recorded whose cells these are; they may come from a transplant donor. Written as DNA, the CDR3 is TGTGCCAGCTCACCCGGGACAGAGGATGAAGCTTTCTTT. Translation: CASSPGTEDEAFF. Supplemented by reference TRBV18 and TRBJ1-1, the full variable domain reads NAGVMQNPRHLVRRRGQEARLRCSPMKGHSHVYWYRQLPEEGLKFMVYLQKENIIDESGMPKERFSAEFPKEGPSILRIQQVVRGDSAAYFCASSPGTEDEAFFGQGTRLTVV.